Reported below is one T cell receptor (beta chain). The sample is drawn from a study of PD-1 blockade in classical Hodgkin lymphoma. CDR1 and CDR2 from the germline V gene are SQVTM and ANQGSEA. This CDR3 comprises 14 residues. Trimming pared 6 bases from V and 1 base from J, leaving 14 bases between. Sequencing was performed with immunoSEQ multiplex PCR; in TCRdb, only in-frame clones are kept and a portion is missing. The sample contains some 150,000 clones, approximately 80% of which appear only once. All patients relapsed after autologous stem cell transplantation, and brentuximab vedotin exposure varied.

The sample was peripheral blood mononuclear cells (PBMCs), taken before the second cycle of nivolumab. The gene calls are TRBV29-1 and TRBJ2-3, with a possible D match to TRBD2 (6 bases). The receptor comes from a human donor with classical Hodgkin lymphoma. This chain's CDR3 is CSVRAGPGTDTQYF. Written as DNA, the CDR3 is TGCAGCGTCCGAGCGGGTCCAGGCACAGATACGCAGTATTTT.